The 14 T cell receptor beta chains reported below all come from one sample, sequenced in a study of PD-L1 blockade in urothelial cancer. The method was immunoSEQ multiplex PCR; TCRdb's version includes in-frame clones alone and lacks a portion of them. The data contain roughly 46,000 clones, around 85% of them seen just once; the ten biggest clones take up roughly 1.9%. The time point denotes: peripheral blood 6 weeks after treatment start. The sequences come from PBMCs, collected around atezolizumab (anti-PD-L1) treatment. All receptors come from a man aged 50 to 59 with urothelial cancer.

V gene TRBV15 combines with J gene TRBJ2-1, with 10 bases fitting TRBD2. CDR1 and CDR2 from the germline V gene are LNHNV and YYDKDF (reference sequence). Trimming at V came to 1 base and at J to 9 bases, leaving 6 bases not matched to a gene. The CDR3 runs to 15 residues. The CDR3 DNA sequence: TGTGCCACCAGCAGAGTGGCTAGCGGGAGCGGTGAGCAGTTCTTC. Translating gives CATSRVASGSGEQFF.

V and J are TRBV4-1 and TRBJ2-3; 16 nucleotides align to TRBD2. The CDR3 spans 17 residues. Germline values: CDR1 MGHRA, CDR2 YSYEKL. The trim removed 3 bases at V and 10 bases at J, leaving 10 bases unmatched. The CDR3: CASSQAMGTSGGGSQYF. Written as DNA, the CDR3 is TGCGCCAGCAGCCAGGCGATGGGGACTAGCGGGGGGGGCTCGCAGTATTTT.

The V call is TRBV6-1, the J call TRBJ1-2; a possible D gene is TRBD1 (5 bases). From germline, CDR1 is MNHNS and CDR2 SASEGT. This CDR3 comprises 15 residues. With 4 bases removed from V and 3 bases from J, the gap between germline ends came to 15 bases. DNA of the CDR3: TGTGCCAGCAGTGCCGTGACAGTGCCTTACTATGGCTACACCTTC. Its protein is CASSAVTVPYYGYTF.

Only one count was recorded for this clone. The chain combines TRBV19 with TRBJ1-6; 11 nucleotides agree with TRBD1. V trimming: 9 bases; J trimming: 10 bases; junction bases outside the gene matches: 11. The CDR3 loop spans 15 amino acids. Germline CDR1 and CDR2: LNHDA and SQIVND (reference sequence). This CDR3 reads CASRAAGTGGSPLHF. The CDR3 DNA is TGTGCCAGCCGGGCGGCGGGGACAGGGGGATCACCCCTCCACTTT.

This clone came up once. The V and J genes are TRBV2 and TRBJ2-3; 8 nucleotides align to TRBD1. Germline loops: CDR1 SNHLY, CDR2 FYNNEI. The CDR3 sequence is 13 residues long. Unmatched junction bases numbered 1, after V lost 2 bases and J lost 6 bases. DNA for the CDR3: TGTGCCAGCAGTGAAAACAGGGGGGATACGCAGTATTTT. Translated: CASSENRGDTQYF.

J is TRBJ2-5 and V is TRBV5-4, with 12 bases identical to TRBD2. Germline V gene data show CDR1 as SGHNT and CDR2 as YYREEE (reference sequence). V was clipped by 4 bases and J by 2 bases; unmatched bases: 3. The CDR3 has 15 amino acids. The CDR3 loop is CASSSGLAGQETQYF. The CDR3 nucleotides are TGTGCCAGCAGCAGCGGACTAGCGGGGCAAGAGACCCAGTACTTC.

The CDR3 DNA follows: TGTGCCAGCAGTGAAGGGCGGATGTACCAAGAGACCCAGTACTTC. It encodes CASSEGRMYQETQYF. The gene calls are TRBV6-1 and TRBJ2-5; D gene unclear. Trimming shortened V by 1 base and J by 0 bases, and 9 bases separated the two germline ends. Germline CDR1 and CDR2: MNHNS and SASEGT. The CDR3 consists of 15 residues.

The V gene is TRBV9, the J gene TRBJ1-4; D not certain. The CDR3 is 16 residues long. V lost 3 bases and J 2 bases, leaving 14 bases between the germline ends. Germline CDR1 SGDLS, CDR2 YYNGEE. The CDR3 DNA sequence: TGTGCCAGCAGCGCCCCCCAAATACAGACTAATGAAAAACTGTTTTTT. Translating it yields CASSAPQIQTNEKLFF.

V usage is TRBV4-1 and J usage is TRBJ1-5; TRBD1 matches 11 bases. This CDR3 has 16 residues. V shed 0 bases, J shed 5 bases, and the junction held 3 bases outside the gene matches. The germline CDR1 and CDR2 sequences are MGHRA and YSYEKL. In DNA, the CDR3 is TGCGCCAGCAGCCAAGACGGGGGACAGGGGGATCAGCCCCAGCATTTT. Translation: CASSQDGGQGDQPQHF.

This chain connects TRBV5-1 to TRBJ2-1; D possibly corresponds to TRBD1 (5 bases). Germline assignment: CDR1 SGHRS and CDR2 YFSETQ. The V and J ends lost 4 bases and 8 bases respectively, with 7 bases between them. The CDR3 consists of 11 residues. CDR3 DNA: TGCGCCAGCAGCCCCAGGGATGAGCAGTTCTTC. Residues: CASSPRDEQFF.

The chain is built from TRBV7-9 and TRBJ2-5; possible D gene TRBD1, 7 bases. This CDR3 spans 14 amino acids. CDR1 is SEHNR and CDR2 is FQNEAQ in the germline V gene (reference sequence). Trimming cost V 2 bases and J 5 bases, with 12 bases left between them. Here the CDR3 DNA reads TGTGCCAGCAGCTTACGGGCAGGGGGGGAGACCCAGTACTTC. This gives the protein CASSLRAGGETQYF. The full variable domain, completed using reference TRBV7-9 and TRBJ2-5, is DTGVSQNPRHKITKRGQNVTFRCDPISEHNRLYWYRQTLGQGPEFLTYFQNEAQLEKSRLLSDRFSAERPKGSFSTLEIQRTEQGDSAMYLCASSLRAGGETQYFGPGTRLLVL.

This CDR3 is CASSLSGQGAYEQYF. The CDR3 nucleotides read TGTGCCAGCAGTTTAAGTGGACAGGGGGCGTACGAGCAGTACTTC. V usage is TRBV27 and J usage is TRBJ2-7, with 11 positions matching TRBD1. Germline V lookup: CDR1 MNHEY, CDR2 SMNVEV (reference sequence). The CDR3 has 15 amino acids. V lost 2 bases, J lost 4 bases, and 4 bases stayed unmatched.

V is TRBV5-6 and J is TRBJ1-1; no clear D gene. CDR3 length: 15 amino acids. Germline V gives CDR1 SGHDT, CDR2 YYEEEE. V lost 0 bases and J lost 9, with 18 bases in between. In DNA, the CDR3 is TGTGCCAGCAGCTTGGGATATGACGGGTTTTGGAAAGCTTTCTTT. Protein: CASSLGYDGFWKAFF.

The chain is built from TRBV27 and TRBJ2-5, with D possibly matching TRBD2 (6 bases). Germline lookup yields CDR1 MNHEY and CDR2 SMNVEV (reference sequence). Trimming pared 6 bases from V and 1 base from J, leaving 18 bases between. This CDR3 contains 16 residues. The CDR3 sequence: CASRMTSLGTQETQYF. The CDR3 DNA follows: TGTGCCAGCAGAATGACTAGTTTGGGGACCCAAGAGACCCAGTACTTC.